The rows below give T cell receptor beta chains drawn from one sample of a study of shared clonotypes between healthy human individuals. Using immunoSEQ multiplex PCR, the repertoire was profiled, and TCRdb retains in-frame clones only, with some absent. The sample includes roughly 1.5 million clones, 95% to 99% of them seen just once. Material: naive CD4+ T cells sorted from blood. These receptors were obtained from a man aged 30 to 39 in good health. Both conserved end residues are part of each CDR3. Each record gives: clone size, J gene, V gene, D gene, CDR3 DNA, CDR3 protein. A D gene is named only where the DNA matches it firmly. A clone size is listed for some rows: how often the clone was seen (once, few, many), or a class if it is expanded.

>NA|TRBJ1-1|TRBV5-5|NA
TGTGCCAGCAGCTTGGCACACAGGGTCGACACTGAAGCTTTCTTT
CASSLAHRVDTEAFF
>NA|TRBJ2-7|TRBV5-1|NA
TGCGCCAGCAGCGGGGACGCCGGGATCTCCTACGAGCAGTACTTC
CASSGDAGISYEQYF
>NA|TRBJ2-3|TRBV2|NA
TGTGCCAGCAGGCCTGGTGGGGGCCTCTTTGTAGGGCAGTATTTT
CASRPGGGLFVGQYF
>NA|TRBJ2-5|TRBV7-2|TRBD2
TGTGCCAGCAGCCCCTCTAGCGGGAGGGCTGAGACCCAGTACTTC
CASSPSSGRAETQYF
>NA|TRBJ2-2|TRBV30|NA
TGTGCCTGGAGTGTATTGGCTAACTCCGGGGAGCTGTTTTTT
CAWSVLANSGELFF
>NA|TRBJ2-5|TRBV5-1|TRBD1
TGCGCCAGCAGCTTGGGGGGGACAGGGGCGCAAGAGACCCAGTACTTC
CASSLGGTGAQETQYF
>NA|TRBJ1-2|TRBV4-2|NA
TGTGCCAGCAGCCAAGCCGGAGGGGGGTACGGCATGGGCTATGGCTACACCTTC
CASSQAGGGYGMGYGYTF
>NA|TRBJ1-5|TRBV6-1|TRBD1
TGTGCCAGCACCACCGGACAGGTGGGGCAGCCCCAGCATTTT
CASTTGQVGQPQHF
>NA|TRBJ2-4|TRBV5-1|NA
TGCGCCAGCAGCTCCGTGGACAGTTACAAAAACATTCAGTACTTC
CASSSVDSYKNIQYF
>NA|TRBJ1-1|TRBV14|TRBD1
TGTGCCAGCAGCCGACAGGGGCTCTCAGCTTTCTTT
CASSRQGLSAFF
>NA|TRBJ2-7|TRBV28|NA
TGTGCCAGCAGTTTATCGTTAGTTGGCTACGAGCAGTACTTC
CASSLSLVGYEQYF
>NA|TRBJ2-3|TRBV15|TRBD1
TGTGCCACCAGCAGACTCGGGACAGTTAGCACAGATACGCAGTATTTT
CATSRLGTVSTDTQYF
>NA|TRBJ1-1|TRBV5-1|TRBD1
TGCGCCAGCAGCATCTCGGGACAGCCGAACACTGAAGCTTTCTTT
CASSISGQPNTEAFF
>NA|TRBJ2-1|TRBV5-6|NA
TGTGCCAGCTGCAGCAGGGCAGGGGGGTACCCCTACAATGAGCAGTTCTTC
CASCSRAGGYPYNEQFF
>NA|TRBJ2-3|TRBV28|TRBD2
TGTGCCACCTTTAGCGGGAGCAGGACAGATACGCAGTATTTT
CATFSGSRTDTQYF
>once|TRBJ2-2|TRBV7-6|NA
TGTGCCAGCAGCTTAGCCAGGGGCGGGGAGCTGTTTTTT
CASSLARGGELFF
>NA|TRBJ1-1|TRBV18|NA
TGTGCCAGCTCACGGAATAATGGGGTAAGGGACACTGAAGCTTTCTTT
CASSRNNGVRDTEAFF
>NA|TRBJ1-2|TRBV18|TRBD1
TGTGCCAGCTCACCAATTAACCGTGACAGGGCCTATGGCTACACCTTC
CASSPINRDRAYGYTF
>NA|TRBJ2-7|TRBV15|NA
TGTGCCACCAGCAGAGGTGGGTGGGAGCAGTACTTC
CATSRGGWEQYF
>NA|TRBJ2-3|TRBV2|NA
TGTGCCAGCGGAGGGACAACAGATACGCAGTATTTT
CASGGTTDTQYF
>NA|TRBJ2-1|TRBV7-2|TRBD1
TGTGCCAGCAGGCCCGGGACAGGGGATGAGCAGTTCTTC
CASRPGTGDEQFF
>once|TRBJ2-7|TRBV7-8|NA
TGTGCCAGCAGCTTAAGCCAGGTACTCTACGAGCAGTACTTC
CASSLSQVLYEQYF
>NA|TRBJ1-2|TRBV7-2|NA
TGTGCCAGCAGCACAAGGCTAGACGGAAAGACCTATGGCTACACCTTC
CASSTRLDGKTYGYTF
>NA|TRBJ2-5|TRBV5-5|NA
TGTGCCAGCAGCTTGATCACGGTTGAGACCCAGTACTTC
CASSLITVETQYF
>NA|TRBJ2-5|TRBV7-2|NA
TGTGCCAGCAGCACCCACGGTAACCAAGAGACCCAGTACTTC
CASSTHGNQETQYF
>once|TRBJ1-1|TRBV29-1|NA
TGCAGCGTTGAAGTACAACCGGGGGGCACTGAAGCTTTCTTT
CSVEVQPGGTEAFF
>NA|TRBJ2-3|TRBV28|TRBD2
TGTGCCAGCAGTTTATCTGGGACTAGCGGACCAGATACGCAGTATTTT
CASSLSGTSGPDTQYF
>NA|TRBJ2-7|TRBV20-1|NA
TGCAGTGCACATAAAGATGAGCAGTACTTC
CSAHKDEQYF
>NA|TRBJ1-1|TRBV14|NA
TGTGCCAGCAGCCAAGATGAGGGGGTGATGAACACTGAAGCTTTCTTT
CASSQDEGVMNTEAFF
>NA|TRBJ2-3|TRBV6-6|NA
TGTGCCAGCAGTTACTCGCTTCTTGGCACAGATACGCAGTATTTT
CASSYSLLGTDTQYF
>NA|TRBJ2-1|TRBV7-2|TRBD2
TGTGCCAGCAGCTTGGGTAGCGGGTACTACAATGAGCAGTTCTTC
CASSLGSGYYNEQFF
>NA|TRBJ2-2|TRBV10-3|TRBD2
TGTGCCATCAGTGGAGGGACTAGCGGATCGGGAAACACCGGGGAGCTGTTTTTT
CAISGGTSGSGNTGELFF
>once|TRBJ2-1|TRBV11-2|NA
TGTGCCAGCAGCTCCCAGGGGTACAATGAGCAGTTCTTC
CASSSQGYNEQFF
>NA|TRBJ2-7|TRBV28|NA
TGTGCCAGCACCCCCAGGAGTGAGAGGGAGCAGTACTTC
CASTPRSEREQYF
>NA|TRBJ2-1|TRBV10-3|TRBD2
TGTGCCATCAGAGGTCGGGAGGGCTCCTACAATGAGCAGTTCTTC
CAIRGREGSYNEQFF
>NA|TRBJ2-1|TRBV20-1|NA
TGCAGTGCTAGGGGTCTCAATGAGCAGTTCTTC
CSARGLNEQFF
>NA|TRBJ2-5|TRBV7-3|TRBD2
TGTGCCAGCAGCCCGACTAGCGCCCAAGAGACCCAGTACTTC
CASSPTSAQETQYF
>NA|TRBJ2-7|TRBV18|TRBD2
TGTGCCAGCTCACCAGAGGGAGCGGGAGTGGAGGGGGAGCAGTACTTC
CASSPEGAGVEGEQYF
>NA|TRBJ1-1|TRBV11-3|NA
TGTGCCAGCAGCTTAGATTCAGGTATCGCGTTCTTT
CASSLDSGIAFF
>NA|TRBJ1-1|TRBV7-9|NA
TGTGCCAGCAGCTTAGGTAAGGGTAGAACTGAAGCTTTCTTT
CASSLGKGRTEAFF
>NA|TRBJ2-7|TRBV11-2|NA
TGTGCCAGCAGCTTAGGGGACGGTCTCATCTACGAGCAGTACTTC
CASSLGDGLIYEQYF
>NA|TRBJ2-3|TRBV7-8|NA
TGTGCCAGCAGCTTGGGACAGGGGGGTGGCCTAGCGGGAGGGCCTGGTACAGATACGCAGTATTTT
CASSLGQGGGLAGGPGTDTQYF
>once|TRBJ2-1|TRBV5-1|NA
TGCGCCAGCAAACCCGGGACCCAGACTTACAATGAGCAGTTCTTC
CASKPGTQTYNEQFF
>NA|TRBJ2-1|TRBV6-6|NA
TGTGCCAGCAGTTACTCCCTTACACCGGGGTACAATGAGCAGTTCTTC
CASSYSLTPGYNEQFF
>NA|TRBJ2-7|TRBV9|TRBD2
TGTGCCAGCAGCGCGGGACTAGCGGGTTACGAGCAGTACTTC
CASSAGLAGYEQYF
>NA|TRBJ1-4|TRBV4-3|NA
TGCGCCAGCAGCCAGGGGTTGAGGGGCTCTAATGAAAAACTGTTTTTT
CASSQGLRGSNEKLFF
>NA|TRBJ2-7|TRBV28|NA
TGTGCCAGCGCTGAAAAAGGCTTCGAGCAGTACTTC
CASAEKGFEQYF
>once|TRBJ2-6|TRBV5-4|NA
TGTGCCAGCAGCTTTGGGTCTGGGGCCAACGTCCTGACTTTC
CASSFGSGANVLTF
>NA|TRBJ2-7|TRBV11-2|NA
TGTGCCAGCACCCTGGGGGTGGTCAACGAGCAGTACTTC
CASTLGVVNEQYF
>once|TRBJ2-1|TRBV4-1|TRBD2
TGCGCCAGCAGTCTAGCGGTCACTTACAATGAGCAGTTCTTC
CASSLAVTYNEQFF
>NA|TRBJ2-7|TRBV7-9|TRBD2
TGTGCCAGCTCCCCGACTAGCGGGAGATACGAGCAGTACTTC
CASSPTSGRYEQYF
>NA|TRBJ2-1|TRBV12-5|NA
TGTGCTAGTGGTTTGGCAGGGCTAGAGCAGTTCTTC
CASGLAGLEQFF
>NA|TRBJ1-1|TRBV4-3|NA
TGCGCCAGCAGCCAAGATCCGGGGGGGCTTGAAGCTTTCTTT
CASSQDPGGLEAFF
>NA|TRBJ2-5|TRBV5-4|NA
TGTGCCAGCAACTTGTGGGGAGTTCTCGAGACCCAGTACTTC
CASNLWGVLETQYF
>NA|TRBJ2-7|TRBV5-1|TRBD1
TGCGCCAGCAGCAAGGGGGACAGGGACTACGAGCAGTACTTC
CASSKGDRDYEQYF
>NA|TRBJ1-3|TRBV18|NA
TGTGCCAGCTCACCCAAGGACGGAGAGAGAAACACCATATATTTT
CASSPKDGERNTIYF